Shown below are 9 T cell receptor beta chains from a single sample sequenced in a study of tumor and adjacent non-tumor tissue in lung cancer (dated by TCRdb to the late 2010s). The library was made by multiplex PCR. Sequencing used an Illumina HiSeq 2500. TCRbeta libraries were built by three rounds of nested PCR using primers (Table S4), following protocols modified from ARM-PCR. TCRdb reprocessing: public reads trimmed at Q25 with fastp, clones called with MiXCR, in-frame beta chains kept. All rows with the same CDR3 protein become a single entry with the most common DNA and genes. The sample table contains 75,000 to 80,000 distinct CDR3 sequences; only one count was recorded for over 60% of them. About two fifths of the sample belongs to the ten largest clones. RNA was isolated from bulk, unsorted tissue, and RNA quality was assessed with a NanoDrop ND-1000 and an Agilent 2100. Distant non-tumor tissue taken more than 3 cm from the tumor edge was used as the normal lung sample.

What was sequenced was distant non-tumor lung tissue. These receptors were taken from an older man with non-small cell lung cancer.

In the case of this clonotype: Mismatch with germline at one junction end may stem from a read error. The chain has TRBV6-5 and TRBJ2-5, with D perhaps being TRBD1 or TRBD2 (6 bases each). The CDR3 covers 18 residues. Per germline, CDR1 MNHEY and CDR2 SVGAGI. The CDR3 nucleotides read TGTGTCAGCAGTCCGAGGGGGGTGCTAGTGGGAGGAGAAGAGACCCAGTACTTC. Amino acid sequence: CVSSPRGVLVGGEETQYF.

Details on this clonotype: The junction differs from germline at one of its ends, possibly a read error. This rearrangement joins TRBV2 to TRBJ1-6; unclear D gene. The CDR3 is 13 amino acids. The germline V gene encodes CDR1 SNHLY and CDR2 FYNNEI. The CDR3 nucleotides are TGTGCCAGTAGTTCGGTTTGGGGTTCACCCCTCCATTTT. Its protein is CASSSVWGSPLHF.

There are a few counts of this clonotype. A junction end diverges from the germline sequence, so it may reflect a read error. The V and J genes are TRBV5-4 and TRBJ1-2; no clear D gene. Germline CDR1 SGHNT, CDR2 YYREEE (reference sequence). The CDR3 loop spans 13 amino acids. The CDR3 DNA follows: TGTGCCAGCATCCACAGAACTAACTATGTCTACACCTTC. Translated, it gives CASIHRTNYVYTF. Variable domain in full (rest from reference TRBV5-4 and TRBJ1-2): ETGVTQSPTHLIKTRGQQVTLRCSSQSGHNTVSWYQQALGQGPQFIFQYYREEENGRGNFPPRFSGLQFPNYSSELNVNALELDDSALYLCASIHRTNYVYTFGSGTRLTVV.

A word on this clonotype: One end of the junction does not line up with germline, which may come from a read error. The chain combines TRBV6-2 or TRBV6-3 with TRBJ2-7, with D unresolved. Germline loops: CDR1 MNHEY, CDR2 SVGEGT. The length of the CDR3 is 13 residues. Here the CDR3 DNA reads TGTGCCAGCAAGAGCGAATCTACCTACGAGCGGTACTTC. Translated, it gives CASKSESTYERYF.

This clonotype turned up a few times. Just one base apart from a much larger clone, this may be a read error. This chain joins TRBV10-2 and TRBJ1-5, with 9 bases fitting TRBD1. CDR3 length: 14 amino acids. Unmatched junction bases numbered 9, after V lost 8 bases and J lost 7 bases. CDR1 is WSHSY, CDR2 SAAADI, per germline. This CDR3 is CASGWDRENQPQHF. The CDR3 DNA reads TGCGCCAGCGGCTGGGACAGGGAGAACCAGCCCCAGCATTTT.

Concerning this clonotype itself: A read error may account for a junction end that differs from germline. V and J are TRBV11-1 and TRBJ2-1; D is possibly TRBD2 (6 bases). Germline V lookup: CDR1 SGHAT, CDR2 FQDESV (reference sequence). The CDR3 runs 14 residues. This CDR3 is CAISITGRSNEQFF. In nucleotides, the CDR3 is TGTGCCATCAGCATAACCGGGAGATCGAATGAGCAGTTCTTC.

This clonotype was recorded only once. This sequence may be a read error, since a much larger clone differs from it by one base. Without the conserved terminal phenylalanine or tryptophan, this CDR3 likely stems from a read error. CDR3: CAISDMAVTYNEQFL. In DNA form, the CDR3 reads TGTGCCATCAGTGATATGGCTGTAACCTACAATGAGCAGTTCTTA. V is TRBV10-3 and J is TRBJ2-1; D is undetermined. The length of the CDR3 is 15 residues. CDR1 and CDR2 from the germline V gene are ENHRY and SYGVKD. The ends were cut back, 3 bases at V and 2 bases at J, with 11 bases in the middle.

With regard to this clonotype: Likely a read error: the CDR3 ends without its conserved phenylalanine or tryptophan. The V gene is TRBV4-2, the J gene TRBJ2-7, with 7 nucleotides matching TRBD1. This CDR3 contains 14 residues. Germline assignment: CDR1 LGHNA and CDR2 YNFKEQ. The CDR3 DNA reads TGTGCCAGCAACCAATTAGGGGACAGCTACGAGCAGTACTCC. Its translation: CASNQLGDSYEQYS.

On this clonotype itself: Just one base apart from a much larger clone, this may be a read error. The chain uses TRBV12-3 or TRBV12-4 and TRBJ2-3, with D perhaps being TRBD1 or TRBD2 (5 bases each). Trimming removed 1 base from V and 5 bases from J, with 16 bases in between. The CDR3 extends over 16 amino acids. CDR3 coding DNA: TGTGCCAGCAGTTTAGGTCTACCAGGGACCGAAGATACGCAGTATTTT. It specifies CASSLGLPGTEDTQYF.